One and the same sample provided the 5 T cell receptor beta chains below, sequenced in a study of blood T cell repertoires in COVID-19. Profiled with immunoSEQ multiplex PCR; TCRdb holds only in-frame clones, not every one. This table has roughly 90,000 clones, under 85% appearing once. Material: peripheral blood. These receptor sequences come from a human donor in a cohort sampled during active COVID-19.

There are a few counts of this clone. This chain links TRBV5-6 with TRBJ2-3; TRBD2 matches at 7 bases. Germline values: CDR1 SGHDT, CDR2 YYEEEE. The CDR3 consists of 13 residues. Unmatched junction bases numbered 2, after V lost 2 bases and J lost 5 bases. Here the CDR3 DNA reads TGTGCCAGCAGCTTACGGGGGGTAGATACGCAGTATTTT. Translated: CASSLRGVDTQYF.

This clone has a single count. The gene calls are TRBV15 and TRBJ2-2, with 8 bases fitting TRBD1. Germline loops: CDR1 LNHNV, CDR2 YYDKDF (reference sequence). V lost 4 bases to trimming and J lost 4 bases; unmatched junction nucleotides: 8. The CDR3 covers 16 residues. The CDR3 loop reads CATSTTGTGGTGELFF. The CDR3 nucleotides read TGTGCCACCAGCACAACCGGGACAGGTGGCACCGGGGAGCTGTTTTTT.

The rearrangement joins TRBV6-1 to TRBJ1-4; D is unclear. Between the trimmed V and J ends, which lost 2 bases and 7 bases, there was a span of 14 bases. The CDR3 length is 15 residues. Germline CDR1 reads MNHNS; CDR2 reads SASEGT. This CDR3 reads CASSEPSGRIEKLFF. The CDR3 nucleotides read TGTGCCAGCAGTGAACCGTCGGGTAGAATTGAAAAACTGTTTTTT.

The CDR3 region has the DNA TGTGCCAGCAGCCCGTACCAAGAGACCCAGTACTTC. Translation: CASSPYQETQYF. The V gene is TRBV5-4, the J gene TRBJ2-5; no clear D gene. V lost 4 bases and J 0 bases, leaving 4 bases between the germline ends. CDR3 length: 12 amino acids. The germline V gene has CDR1 SGHNT and CDR2 YYREEE (reference sequence).

This clone came up a few times. The same CDR3 is also encoded by other DNA sequences in this sample. V gene TRBV12-3 or TRBV12-4 combines with J gene TRBJ2-5; D is uncertain. CDR3 length: 11 amino acids. V was cut by 6 bases and J by 1 base, with 3 bases left in between. DNA for the CDR3: TGTGCCAGCAGCCTCCAAGAGACCCAGTACTTC. Its translation is CASSLQETQYF.